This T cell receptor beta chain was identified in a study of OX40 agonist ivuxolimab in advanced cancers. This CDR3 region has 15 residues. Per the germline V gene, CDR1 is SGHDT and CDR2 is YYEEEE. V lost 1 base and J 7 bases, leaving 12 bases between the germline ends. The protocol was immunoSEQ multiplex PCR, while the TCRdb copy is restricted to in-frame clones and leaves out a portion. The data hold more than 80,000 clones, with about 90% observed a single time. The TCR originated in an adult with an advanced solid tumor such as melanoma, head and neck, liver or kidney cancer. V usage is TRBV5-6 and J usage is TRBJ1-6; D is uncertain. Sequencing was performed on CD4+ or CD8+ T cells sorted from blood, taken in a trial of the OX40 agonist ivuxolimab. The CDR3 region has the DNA TGTGCCAGCAGCTTGAGGGTAACAAGGAATTCACCCCTCCACTTT. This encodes CASSLRVTRNSPLHF.